This T cell receptor beta chain was identified during a study of control samples from healthy donors and cancer patients (dated by TCRdb to 2018 to 2020). Turning to this clone: Its antigen is not yet known. One base away there is no much larger clone; base qualities are not given.

Preparation of the library involved the immunoSEQ multiplex PCR assay. The clones in this table, taken by TCRdb from immuneACCESS, are in-frame only. Not every clone is retained; where verified, under half of the shortfall comes from an unresolved V gene, and the cause of the rest is unknown. The sample table records about 140,000 clones; around 90% of these occur just once. Less than 8.5% of the sample goes to the ten largest clones. The V end loses 2 bases and the J end loses 4 bases, and a stretch of 17 bases separates them. As encoded in the germline V gene, CDR1 is MNHEY while CDR2 is SVGEGT. Taken from cysteine to phenylalanine, the CDR3 has 16 residues. Kept here is only the CDR3 DNA, which spans 48 bases and is read in frame from base 1.

Sequencing used blood. The clonotype comes from a man younger than 35 in good health. The chain is assembled from TRBV6-2 or TRBV6-3 and TRBJ2-5; TRBD2 is a weak D gene call, 6 bases matching. This receptor carries the CDR3 CASSYQEGEVSETQYF. The bases read TGTGCCAGCAGTTACCAGGAGGGCGAAGTATCAGAGACCCAGTACTTC.